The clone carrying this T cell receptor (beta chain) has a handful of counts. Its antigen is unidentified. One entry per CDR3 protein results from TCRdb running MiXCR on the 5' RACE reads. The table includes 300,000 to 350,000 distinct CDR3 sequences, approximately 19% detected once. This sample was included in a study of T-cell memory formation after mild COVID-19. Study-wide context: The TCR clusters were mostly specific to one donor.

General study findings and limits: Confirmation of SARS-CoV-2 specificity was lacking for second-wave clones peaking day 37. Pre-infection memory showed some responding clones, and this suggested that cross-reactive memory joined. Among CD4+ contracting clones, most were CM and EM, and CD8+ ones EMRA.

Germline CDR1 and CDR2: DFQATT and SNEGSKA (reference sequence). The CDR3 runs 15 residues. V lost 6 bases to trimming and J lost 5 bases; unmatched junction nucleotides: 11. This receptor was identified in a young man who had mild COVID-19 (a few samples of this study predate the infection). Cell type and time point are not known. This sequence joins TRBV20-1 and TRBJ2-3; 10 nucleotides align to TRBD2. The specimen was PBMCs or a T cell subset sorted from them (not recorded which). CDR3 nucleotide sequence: TGCAGTGCCAGTAAGCAGCGGGGGGGCTTAGATACGCAGTATTTT. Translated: CSASKQRGGLDTQYF.